This T cell receptor (beta chain) came from a study of cytomegalovirus exposure and HLA in healthy donors (dated by TCRdb to the late 2010s). Study-wide context: According to an earlier analysis of 587 of the donors, 200 million or so T cells yielded 90 million to 130 million unique TCR beta sequences and about 300 Gb of sequence data. Because of strong linkage in the cohort, five DR-DQ haplotypes were treated as single units for association and clustering. Every repertoire in the discovery cohort had been generated on one and the same sequencing platform. A later analysis re-examined previously published TCR beta repertoires from 610 or so donors and added high-resolution HLA genotyping to investigate patterns of TCR occurrence. Using immunosequencing, the study profiled T cell repertoires from about 650 subjects and related those repertoires to cytomegalovirus serostatus. The study combined high-throughput TCR immunosequencing, statistical association of individual TCRs with disease status, and machine learning to predict cytomegalovirus infection status. Rather than using new phenotypic data, the later analysis identified candidate immune exposures from TCR beta sequences and from how often those sequences occurred across donors. Genome-wide SNP genotypes for about 55% of the 666 donors were used in a later genetic analysis, which treated that subset as a discovery cohort. Donor age, sex, ethnicity and CMV serostatus were compiled alongside the repertoire data. In addition to the first cohort of several hundred subjects, a separate validation cohort of approximately 130 different subjects was used. The aim of the study was to test whether cataloging public T cell receptors could identify signatures of past pathogen exposure. The number of donors typed differed by locus, with roughly 629-640 for A, B, C, DRB1 and DQB1, 522 for DQA1, 606 for DPA1, and around 430 for DPB1. HLA typing included class I and class II loci at four-digit resolution. To decide whether each TCR beta V gene segment behaved as functional or pseudogenic, an earlier analysis of 587 of the donors relied on high-throughput TCR beta sequencing. Of the 300 to 400 genotyped donors, over 65% fell in the genetic ancestry cluster associated with self-reported Caucasian donors. Among about 400 genotyped donors of the cohort, an average of roughly 230,000 unique TCR beta nucleotide sequences was sequenced per donor, of which 15% to 20% were non-productive. Approximately 300 gigabases of sequencing data and around 80 million unique TCR sequences made up an early release that covered nearly 650 HLA-typed donors.

The cohort comprised some 680 healthy bone marrow donors. At the time of sampling, every cohort member was nominally healthy, though immune exposures that went unrecorded were likely present. The donor tested CMV seropositive and was one of the 289 seropositive cohort members. Each donor provided a peripheral blood sample, and peripheral blood mononuclear cells were used for TCR beta sequencing. The Qiagen DNeasy Blood Extraction Kit was used to extract genomic DNA from the blood cell samples. As concerns this clone: Its antigen is still unknown. Base qualities are missing; no much larger clone stands one base away.

The research as a whole found: Because HLA typing was missing for some donors at each locus, association tests included only the typed subset. In a later analysis, TCR association rates were found to vary across HLA loci, with the most associated TCRs seen for DRB1 alleles and the fewest for HLA-C alleles. Most TCR sequences were observed very rarely across donors, whereas some public TCRs were present in many individuals. A few of the identified cytomegalovirus-associated TCR beta chains were confirmed in vitro to be specific for cytomegalovirus antigens. In a later analysis, around 17,000 TCR beta sequences were associated with specific HLA alleles at a false discovery rate of 0.05. In a later genetic analysis, fewer N-insertions in productive TCRs were reported among donors in an Asian-associated ancestry cluster than the roughly 700-donor mean. The authors suggested that the approach could potentially be generalized to other disease states and immunological phenotypes. In a later analysis, most CMV-associated TCR beta chains were found to appear HLA-restricted, with HLA associations seemingly driven largely by CMV exposure. The only immune exposure information available for the cohort was CMV serostatus. Broadly in line with IMGT annotations, most TCR beta V segments showed up in productive rearrangements about 87% or about 30% of the time in an earlier analysis of some 590 of the donors. Linkage disequilibrium might explain the correlated functional status among segregating V segments, but an unknown experimental factor could not be ruled out. In this cohort, only TCR beta chains were sequenced, and detectable features were limited by the absence of alpha or paired-chain data. The study gave a list of around 170 TCR beta chains associated with cytomegalovirus. Assigning TCR associations to individual alleles was difficult when HLA alleles, especially DR and DQ, strongly co-occurred. Compared with equally common non-associated chains, HLA-associated TCR beta chains in a later analysis were more clonally expanded and had lower generation probabilities. An association between a missense DCLRE1C variant and V-gene and J-gene trimming of TCR beta chains was found in a later genetic analysis and replicated in an independent cohort. The classifier was reported to diagnose cytomegalovirus status with high specificity and sensitivity in both the original and validation cohorts. About 17 rarely observed V segments, including chromosome 9 orphons, were excluded from the earlier analysis of a few hundred of the donors because counts were too low. A further reported finding was that TCR beta sequences accurately predicted the HLA-A and HLA-B alleles for most subjects in the first cohort. According to a later analysis, parvovirus B19, influenza, CMV and Epstein-Barr virus appeared linked to several top co-occurrence clusters. The sequencing pipeline was judged likely to have produced a cluster of highly shared sequence variants as a technical artifact. Roughly uniform sequencing depth across donors was assumed in presence/absence analyses, although this assumption may not hold.

Library preparation was by the immunoSEQ multiplex PCR assay. A mixture of 60 forward primers for TCR Vbeta segments and 13 reverse primers for TCR Jbeta segments was used in the multiplex PCR. A multiplex PCR assay on genomic DNA amplified the CDR3 region of rearranged TCR beta genes. The amplified TCR beta libraries were sequenced on the Illumina HiSeq System as 87-base-pair reads. On the authors' methods: In a later analysis, some 80 million unique TCR beta chains were counted across the 500 to 850 repertoires, and around 11 million of these chains were shared by at least two donors. Raw reads were error-corrected and collapsed into unique sequences with a nearest-neighbor algorithm that merged closely related sequences to remove PCR and sequencing errors. Alignment of CDR3 sequences to IMGT reference sequences was used to assign V, D and J gene segments. Each retained sequence needed at least a six-nucleotide match to both a V gene segment and a J gene segment. A rearrangement was called productive if the CDR3 had no stop codons and remained in frame with V and J, and every other rearrangement was called non-productive. Following IMGT convention, CDR3 was defined as the stretch from the second conserved V-encoded cysteine to the conserved J-encoded phenylalanine. The earlier analysis of 587 of the donors excluded sequences that lacked an unambiguous match to a single V gene segment. In an earlier analysis of a few hundred of the donors, V segments were called functional above 56.7% productive rearrangements and were called segregating when the between-donor standard deviation exceeded 5%. A statistical classification framework was developed to diagnose cytomegalovirus status using the catalog of TCR beta chain sequences. In a later analysis, TCR nucleotide sequences were compared against IMGT/GENE-DB human TR gene sequences so that V and J genes could be assigned. The TCRdist pipeline was used in a later analysis to assign CDR3 sequences and most-parsimonious VDJ recombination scenarios. In a later analysis, each TCR beta chain was defined by its CDR3 amino acid sequence together with its V-gene family, and reads without a unique V-gene family were excluded. To address suspected cross-contamination and a sequencing artifact, a later analysis removed around 590 highly shared, low-generation-probability nucleotide sequences. For each public chain, a later analysis derived a clonal expansion index from normalized ranks of inferred template counts within each repertoire. In a later analysis, generation probabilities were computed with a VDJ recombination model fitted to out-of-frame rearrangements, and the resulting probabilities were checked against IGoR. A later analysis scored TCR-TCR, TCR-HLA and TCR-CMV co-occurrence with hypergeometric tests, applying a repertoire-size bias correction to TCR pairs. To estimate false discovery rates, a later analysis permuted the HLA or CMV assignments 20 times. In a later analysis, co-occurring TCRs were grouped with DBSCAN, and TCRdist sequence similarity was added when clustering was performed within HLA-allele-positive subsets. Repertoires with fewer than 30,000 or more than 120,000 public chains, plus five repertoires with anomalous nucleotide sharing, were excluded from co-occurrence clustering. What TCRdb holds here is the immuneACCESS table cut down to in-frame rearrangements. Part of the clones is not present; checked against another copy, under half of the missing clones reflect an unresolved V gene, and the others are unexplained. Clonal size and the V and J genes are those of that table, whereas D and trimming came from the DNA. The sample includes 150,000 or so clones, with around 70% observed a single time. Clones ranked in the top ten supply around 4.6% of the sample.

The origin of this receptor is a man between 18 and 35 years old in good health and CMV-seropositive. Source material: PBMCs.

The DNA reads as follows: TGTGCCAGTAGTATTCTAGCGGGGGGGGACACCGGGGAGCTGTTTTTT. Its protein reads: CASSILAGGDTGELFF. Recombination linked TRBV19 to TRBJ2-2; 12 middle bases align to TRBD2. Trimmed from V: 3 bases; trimmed from J: 3 bases; junction bases lacking a gene match: 2. Via the germline V gene (reference sequence), CDR1 is LNHDA and CDR2 SQIVND. Including the terminal cysteine and phenylalanine, the CDR3 comprises 16 residues. CDR3 DNA only is kept here, 48 bases in frame from base 1.